The 17 T cell receptor beta chains below come from one sample, sequenced in a study of CD4+ T cells in melanoma. Some clones are missing from TCRdb's copy, which holds only in-frame ones; the method was immunoSEQ multiplex PCR. This sample has more than 13,000 clones, with approximately 62% found just once. What was sequenced was cells from a culture (not recorded whether cultured in vitro). All receptors derive from a human donor with melanoma.

The V and J genes are TRBV30 and TRBJ2-2; TRBD1 matches 8 bases. CDR1 GTSNPN and CDR2 SVGIG come from the germline V gene (reference sequence). Germline trimming cut 0 bases from V and 4 bases from J; bases unmatched to any gene: 1. This CDR3 has 14 amino acids. The CDR3 is CAWSVQGVTGELFF. In nucleotides, the CDR3 is TGTGCCTGGAGTGTACAGGGGGTCACCGGGGAGCTGTTTTTT.

The CDR3: CARGATAMGNTIYF. The CDR3 nucleotides are TGTGCCCGAGGGGCGACAGCAATGGGAAACACCATATATTTT. The chain carries TRBV30 and TRBJ1-3; maybe TRBD1 (5 bases). Germline CDR1 and CDR2: GTSNPN and SVGIG (reference sequence). This CDR3 is 14 amino acids long. Trimming took 8 bases from V and 4 from J, leaving 18 bases between them.

The V call is TRBV2, the J call TRBJ2-2; 7 nucleotides match TRBD1. From germline, CDR1 is SNHLY and CDR2 FYNNEI. The CDR3 loop spans 16 amino acids. V was clipped by 6 bases and J by 2 bases; unmatched bases: 9. The CDR3 sequence: CASRETTGVNTGELFF. CDR3 DNA: TGTGCCAGCAGGGAAACCACAGGGGTAAACACCGGGGAGCTGTTTTTT.

The rearrangement links TRBV19 to TRBJ1-2; D gene ambiguous. Trimming stripped 4 bases from V and 8 bases from J, with 20 bases between. This CDR3 is built from 15 residues. CDR1 and CDR2 from the germline V gene are LNHDA and SQIVND (reference sequence). Here the CDR3 DNA reads TGTGCCAGTAGTACTAAACCGGGCCCCCTTCGGGGCTACACCTTC. Protein: CASSTKPGPLRGYTF.

The chain employs TRBV6-6 and TRBJ1-1; 7 nucleotides align to TRBD1. Trimming cost V 8 bases and J 0 bases; bases outside gene matches: 12. This CDR3 region has 16 residues. In germline, CDR1 is MNHNY, CDR2 SVGAGI (reference sequence). The CDR3, as DNA: TGTGCCAGCCATCGGGACAGCCTTTTAATGAACACTGAAGCTTTCTTT. Amino acids: CASHRDSLLMNTEAFF.

The chain is built from TRBV15 and TRBJ1-2; no definite D call. V dropped 8 bases and J dropped 0 bases, with 19 bases sitting between them. From germline, CDR1 is LNHNV and CDR2 YYDKDF (reference sequence). The CDR3 runs to 16 residues. Here the CDR3 DNA reads TGTGCCACCCAATCGGACGGAGCCGACTCTAACTATGGCTACACCTTC. As protein: CATQSDGADSNYGYTF.

CDR3 in amino acids: CASSSNVAGAGETQYF. For the CDR3, the DNA is TGTGCCAGCAGCTCGAACGTAGCGGGGGCGGGAGAGACCCAGTACTTC. This chain links TRBV2 with TRBJ2-5; 9 positions match TRBD2. CDR3 length: 16 amino acids. Germline CDR1 and CDR2: SNHLY and FYNNEI. V gave up 6 bases and J gave up 4 bases; unmatched junction bases: 12.

This clone has only a few counts. This chain connects TRBV5-1 to TRBJ1-2, with D tentatively TRBD1 (6 bases). The V and J ends lost 3 bases and 4 bases respectively, with 13 bases between them. This CDR3 contains 14 residues. Germline loops: CDR1 SGHRS, CDR2 YFSETQ. The CDR3 nucleotides are TGCGCCAGCAGCTCCAACAGGGAGCCCTATGGCTACACCTTC. Translation: CASSSNREPYGYTF.

V gene TRBV12-2 combines with J gene TRBJ2-3; the table's D call TRBD2 went unverified against the DNA. TRBV12-2 is a recognized pseudogene. The CDR3 extends over 19 amino acids. The CDR3 nucleotides read TGTGCAAGTCGCTTAGGGATTAGCGGGGGGTCCTCTAGCACAGATACGCAGTATTTT. It yields the protein CASRLGISGGSSSTDTQYF.

CDR3 amino acids: CASSLTVMGASSYEQYF. The DNA of the CDR3 is TGTGCCAGCTCGCTCACCGTAATGGGGGCTAGCTCCTACGAGCAGTACTTC. This chain connects TRBV18 to TRBJ2-7; perhaps TRBD1 as D (6 bases). Per germline, CDR1 KGHSH and CDR2 LQKENI. The CDR3 has 17 amino acids. V dropped 6 bases and J dropped 0 bases, with 21 bases sitting between them.

The chain combines TRBV7-6 with TRBJ2-7; 12 bases are a match to TRBD1. Germline-derived CDR1 and CDR2 are SGHVS and FNYEAQ. The V segment lost 0 bases and the J segment 5 bases; nucleotides outside the gene matches: 2. The CDR3 length is 15 residues. The CDR3 spells CASSLAGTGGNEQYF. DNA of the CDR3: TGTGCCAGCAGCTTAGCCGGGACAGGGGGCAACGAGCAGTACTTC.

This clone was observed a handful of times. The chain joins TRBV6-1 to TRBJ2-2; TRBD1 might be the D (5 bases). Looked up from germline, CDR1 is MNHNS and CDR2 is SASEGT. The V end was cut by 2 bases, the J end by 7 bases, with 11 bases between. The CDR3 spans 14 residues. In DNA, the CDR3 is TGTGCCAGCAGTGAAAGGCAAAGGGGCGGGGAGCTGTTTTTT. Amino acids: CASSERQRGGELFF.

The V gene is TRBV7-9, the J gene TRBJ2-3; D unclear. CDR3 size: 13 residues. V gave up 4 bases and J gave up 1 base, with 6 bases separating them. The germline CDR1 and CDR2 sequences are SEHNR and FQNEAQ (reference sequence). In DNA, the CDR3 is TGTGCCAGCAGCTGGAGCGGCACAGATACGCAGTATTTT. Its translation is CASSWSGTDTQYF.

This chain links TRBV9 with TRBJ2-3; no firm D call. CDR1 and CDR2 (germline): SGDLS, YYNGEE. The CDR3 length is 13 residues. V gave up 3 bases and J gave up 8 bases, with 13 bases separating them. CDR3 nucleotides: TGTGCCAGCAGCGAGATCTCGGGTTTTACGCAGTATTTT. Translation gives CASSEISGFTQYF.

The J gene is TRBJ2-7, the V gene TRBV7-8, with D possibly TRBD2 on 6 matching bases. In germline, CDR1 is SGHVS, CDR2 FQNEAQ. CDR3 length equals 11 residues. The germline V and J ends were trimmed by 4 bases and 6 bases, with 7 bases remaining between them. CDR3 in DNA: TGTGCCAGCAGCTCCGGGGGCGAGCAGTACTTC. Protein sequence: CASSSGGEQYF.

The rearrangement uses TRBV14 and TRBJ2-3, with no clear D. Trimming shortened V by 4 bases and J by 6 bases, and 8 bases separated the two germline ends. The CDR3 sequence is 12 residues long. The germline gives CDR1 SGHDN, CDR2 FVKESK. The CDR3 nucleotides read TGTGCCAGCAGCCCAGTATTGGATACGCAGTATTTT. Translated: CASSPVLDTQYF.

The table lists this clone with a few counts. V is TRBV4-1 and J is TRBJ2-5, with TRBD1 matching over 7 bases. The V and J ends lost 5 bases and 5 bases, in that order; junction bases with no gene match: 5. The CDR3 contains 13 residues. The germline CDR1 and CDR2 sequences are MGHRA and YSYEKL. CDR3 in DNA: TGCGCCAGCAGCAGGACAGGTGGGGAGACCCAGTACTTC. Protein sequence: CASSRTGGETQYF.